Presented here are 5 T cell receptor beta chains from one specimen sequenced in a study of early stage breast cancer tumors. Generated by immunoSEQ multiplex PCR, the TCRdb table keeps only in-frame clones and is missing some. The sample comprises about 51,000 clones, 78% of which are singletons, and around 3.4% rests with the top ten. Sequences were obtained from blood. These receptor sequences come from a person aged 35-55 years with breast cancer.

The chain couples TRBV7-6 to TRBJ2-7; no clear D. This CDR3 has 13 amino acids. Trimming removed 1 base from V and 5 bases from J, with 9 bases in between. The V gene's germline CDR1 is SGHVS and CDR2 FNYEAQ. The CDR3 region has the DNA TGTGCCAGCAGCTTAGGGTATAGCAACGAGCAGTACTTC. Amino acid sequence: CASSLGYSNEQYF.

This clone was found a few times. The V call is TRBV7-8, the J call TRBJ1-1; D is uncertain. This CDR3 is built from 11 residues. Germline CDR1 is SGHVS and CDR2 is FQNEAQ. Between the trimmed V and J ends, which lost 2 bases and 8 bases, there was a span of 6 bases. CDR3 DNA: TGTGCCAGCAGCTTAAGCCAGGAAGCTTTCTTT. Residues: CASSLSQEAFF.

Written as DNA, the CDR3 is TGTGCCTGGAGTCGGGGGGGGCCCATAACTGAAGCTTTCTTT. Amino acids: CAWSRGGPITEAFF. J is TRBJ1-1 and V is TRBV30; maybe TRBD1 (6 bases). V lost 2 bases to trimming and J lost 5 bases, with 15 bases between them. The CDR3 extends over 14 amino acids. Germline loops: CDR1 GTSNPN, CDR2 SVGIG (reference sequence).

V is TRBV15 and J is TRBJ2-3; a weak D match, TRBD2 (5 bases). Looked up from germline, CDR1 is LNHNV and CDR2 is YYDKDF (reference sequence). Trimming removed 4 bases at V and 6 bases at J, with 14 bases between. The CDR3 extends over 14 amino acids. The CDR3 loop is CATSKQDFMDTQYF. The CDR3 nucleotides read TGTGCCACCAGCAAGCAGGACTTCATGGATACGCAGTATTTT.

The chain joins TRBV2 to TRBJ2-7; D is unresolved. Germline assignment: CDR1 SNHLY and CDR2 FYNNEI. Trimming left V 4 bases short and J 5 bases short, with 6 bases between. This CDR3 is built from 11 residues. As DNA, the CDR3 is TGTGCCAGCAGTGGATTGAACGAGCAGTACTTC. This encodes CASSGLNEQYF.